This TCR beta chain is drawn from a study of technical replicates of blood from several donors. This CDR3 spans 14 amino acids. Germline values: CDR1 SGHRS, CDR2 YFSETQ. The V gene lost 0 bases and the J gene lost 4 bases, with 10 bases spanning the gap. Profiling relied on immunoSEQ multiplex PCR, and the TCRdb table lists in-frame clones only, not all of them. The top ten clones hold about 4.3% of a sample with just under 60,000 clones, roughly 89% of them seen once. Sequenced material: PBMCs. This rearrangement joins TRBV5-1 to TRBJ1-2, with TRBD1 as a possible D gene (5 bases). The receptor comes from a human donor in good health. Some clones in this sample may be carry-over from other donors' samples. The CDR3 nucleotides are TGCGCCAGCAGCTTGGAGGGGTTAATCTATGGCTACACCTTC. It encodes CASSLEGLIYGYTF.